These T cell receptor beta chains were read from a single sample in a study of T cell responses to AZD1222 COVID-19 vaccine. Clones were sequenced by immunoSEQ multiplex PCR, and TCRdb holds only the in-frame ones, with some missing. The sample carries more than 150,000 clones, 88% recorded once. Sequenced here: peripheral blood, sampled on day 0 of AZD1222 vaccination. The receptors come from an adult in good health. Both conserved end residues are part of each CDR3. A D gene is named only where the DNA matches it firmly. Clone size is shown for a subset of rows, as once, few, many or a class of expanded clone.

size	J	D	V	DNA	CDR3
.	TRBJ2-3	.	TRBV5-4	TGTGCCAGCAGCCTAGAGCGGAGGGGGGGCACAGATACGCAGTATTTT	CASSLERRGGTDTQYF
.	TRBJ1-2	TRBD1	TRBV19	TGTGCCAGTAGGTATACGCAGGGGGATGGCTACACCTTC	CASRYTQGDGYTF
.	TRBJ2-6	TRBD1	TRBV19	TGTGCCAGTAGTATCGTGACAGGGCGGTCTGGGGCCAACGTCCTGACTTTC	CASSIVTGRSGANVLTF
.	TRBJ2-4	TRBD2	TRBV28	TGTGCCAGCAGTTTAGGGACTAGCGGGAAAAACATTCAGTACTTC	CASSLGTSGKNIQYF
.	TRBJ2-7	TRBD2	TRBV30	TGTGCCACACCGGGAGGTTTGAATCCCTACGAGCAGTACTTC	CATPGGLNPYEQYF
.	TRBJ1-5	.	TRBV29-1	TGCAGCGTTGGCTCAGGGGCCCAGCCCCAGCATTTT	CSVGSGAQPQHF
.	TRBJ2-7	TRBD2	TRBV11-2	TGTGCCAGCAGCCAGACTAGCGGGGCTTACGAGCAGTACTTC	CASSQTSGAYEQYF
.	TRBJ1-1	TRBD1	TRBV19	TGTGCCAGTAGTATACAGGGGGCGCGCACTGAAGCTTTCTTT	CASSIQGARTEAFF
.	TRBJ2-7	.	TRBV6-5	TGTGCCAGCAGCCCGGGAACGATGGACGAGCAGTACTTC	CASSPGTMDEQYF
.	TRBJ2-5	.	TRBV18	TGTGCCAGCTCACCTCTGGCAGAATTTCAAGAGACCCAGTACTTC	CASSPLAEFQETQYF
.	TRBJ2-2	.	TRBV21-1	TGTGCCAGCAGCAAAGGCGAGCGGCTAAACACCGGGGAGCTGTTTTTT	CASSKGERLNTGELFF
once	TRBJ1-1	.	TRBV27	TGTGCCAGCAGTCCCCAGACAGCCTCCTACACTGAAGCTTTCTTT	CASSPQTASYTEAFF
.	TRBJ2-5	TRBD1	TRBV18	TGTGCCAGCTCGCCGTATGGGGACAGGGAAGAGACCCAGTACTTC	CASSPYGDREETQYF
.	TRBJ2-7	.	TRBV18	TGTGCCAGCTCACTAACCGGGGGACCAAGCTCCTACGAGCAGTACTTC	CASSLTGGPSSYEQYF
.	TRBJ1-2	TRBD1	TRBV24-1	TGTGCCACCAGTGAACCCGGGACAGACTTGCGTGGCTACACCTTC	CATSEPGTDLRGYTF
.	TRBJ1-1	.	TRBV6-4	TGTGCCAGCAGTGGGGGGTTCAACACTGAAGCTTTCTTT	CASSGGFNTEAFF
.	TRBJ1-2	TRBD1	TRBV28	TGTGCCAGCGCTACCACGACAGGGACAAGTGGCTACACCTTC	CASATTTGTSGYTF
.	TRBJ2-1	.	TRBV7-9	TGTGCCAGCAGCCCCGGACCGGCGGAGCAGTTCTTC	CASSPGPAEQFF
once	TRBJ1-2	.	TRBV5-4	TGTGCCAGCTCTTCTAGGGGACAAGCCTATGGCTACACCTTC	CASSSRGQAYGYTF
few	TRBJ1-2	.	TRBV6-4	TGTGCCAGCAGTGACCTACTCCGTTATACTCTCTATGTTGGCTACACCTTC	CASSDLLRYTLYVGYTF
.	TRBJ1-6	.	TRBV27	TGTGCCAGCAGTTTTGGGGGCGGGTCACCCCTCCACTTT	CASSFGGGSPLHF
.	TRBJ2-7	TRBD2	TRBV5-4	TGTGCCAGCAGCCCCGGGACTAGAATATACGAGCAGTACTTC	CASSPGTRIYEQYF
.	TRBJ1-5	TRBD1	TRBV10-3	TGTGCCATACGGGACAGGATGAATCAGCCCCAGCATTTT	CAIRDRMNQPQHF